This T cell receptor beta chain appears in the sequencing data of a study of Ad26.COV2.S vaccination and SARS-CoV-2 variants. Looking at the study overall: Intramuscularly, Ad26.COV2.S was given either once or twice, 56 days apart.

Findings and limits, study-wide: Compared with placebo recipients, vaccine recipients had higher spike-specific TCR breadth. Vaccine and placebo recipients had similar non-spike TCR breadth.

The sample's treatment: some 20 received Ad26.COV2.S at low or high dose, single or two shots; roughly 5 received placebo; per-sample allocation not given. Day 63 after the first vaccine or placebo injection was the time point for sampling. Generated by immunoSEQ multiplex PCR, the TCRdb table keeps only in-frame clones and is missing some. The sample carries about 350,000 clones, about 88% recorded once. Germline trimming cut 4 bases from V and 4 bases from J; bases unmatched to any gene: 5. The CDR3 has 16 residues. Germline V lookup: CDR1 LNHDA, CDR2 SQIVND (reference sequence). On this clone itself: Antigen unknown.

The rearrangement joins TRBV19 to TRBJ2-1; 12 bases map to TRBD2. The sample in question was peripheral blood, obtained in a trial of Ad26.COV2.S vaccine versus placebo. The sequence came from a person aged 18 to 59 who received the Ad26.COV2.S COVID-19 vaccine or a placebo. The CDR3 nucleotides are TGTGCCAGTAGTAGACTAGCGGGAGCGGGTTACAATGAGCAGTTCTTC. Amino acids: CASSRLAGAGYNEQFF. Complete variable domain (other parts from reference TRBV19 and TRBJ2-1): DGGITQSPKYLFRKEGQNVTLSCEQNLNHDAMYWYRQDPGQGLRLIYYSQIVNDFQKGDIAEGYSVSREKKESFPLTVTSAQKNPTAFYLCASSRLAGAGYNEQFFGPGTRLTVL.